This TCR beta chain was sequenced for a study of cytomegalovirus exposure and HLA in healthy donors. Whole-study results and caveats: Cytomegalovirus-associated status was assigned to approximately 160 TCR beta chains.

V shed 0 bases and J shed 0 bases, with 17 bases lying between them. Per germline, CDR1 LGHNA and CDR2 YSLEER. The CDR3 is made up of 18 amino acids. Profiled with immunoSEQ multiplex PCR; TCRdb holds only in-frame clones, not every one. The sample includes about 64,000 clones, 90% to 95% of them seen just once. This clone was seen a single time. The antigen is not known. V usage is TRBV4-3 and J usage is TRBJ1-1; D is uncertain. The receptor comes from a woman aged 18-30 years in good health and CMV-seropositive. Sequenced input: PBMCs. The CDR3 here is CASSQEGSGSGLNTEAFF. As DNA, the CDR3 is TGCGCCAGCAGCCAAGAGGGTAGTGGAAGCGGCTTGAACACTGAAGCTTTCTTT.